Sequencing of this T cell receptor (beta chain) was carried out in a study of T cells in Graves' hyperthyroidism and ophthalmopathy. Study-level points and caveats: By a 13 V-J model, ophthalmopathy was set apart from stable hyperthyroidism. Ophthalmopathy onset followed model prediction by a median about 6.5 months. Clonotypes that were expanded in thyroid above 0.001 mostly appeared in blood too.

Amplification yielded TCR beta CDR3 regions, with RNA transcripts as the source. Initially, a first-round RT-PCR of the TCR CDR3 employed the HTBI primer set. TCRdb ran MiXCR on the multiplex PCR reads and lists one entry per CDR3 protein. The table has around 540,000 distinct CDR3 sequences, about 15% seen once; the top ten hold approximately 32%. There are many counts of this clonotype. Its antigen is not identified. Under 3 months was the duration of disease in ophthalmopathy patients, who also had a Clinical Activity Score of at least 3 and a NOSPECS grade of at least 4. This CDR3 spans 12 amino acids. CDR1 and CDR2 from the germline V gene are GTSNPN and SVGIG (reference sequence). The V and J ends lost 4 bases and 2 bases, in that order; junction bases with no gene match: 0.

The sample was blood. This receptor was identified in a woman in her 30s with Graves' ophthalmopathy. V is TRBV30 and J is TRBJ2-7; TRBD2 matches 9 bases. This CDR3 reads CAWTSGTYEQYF. The CDR3 region has the DNA TGTGCCTGGACTAGCGGGACCTACGAGCAGTACTTC.